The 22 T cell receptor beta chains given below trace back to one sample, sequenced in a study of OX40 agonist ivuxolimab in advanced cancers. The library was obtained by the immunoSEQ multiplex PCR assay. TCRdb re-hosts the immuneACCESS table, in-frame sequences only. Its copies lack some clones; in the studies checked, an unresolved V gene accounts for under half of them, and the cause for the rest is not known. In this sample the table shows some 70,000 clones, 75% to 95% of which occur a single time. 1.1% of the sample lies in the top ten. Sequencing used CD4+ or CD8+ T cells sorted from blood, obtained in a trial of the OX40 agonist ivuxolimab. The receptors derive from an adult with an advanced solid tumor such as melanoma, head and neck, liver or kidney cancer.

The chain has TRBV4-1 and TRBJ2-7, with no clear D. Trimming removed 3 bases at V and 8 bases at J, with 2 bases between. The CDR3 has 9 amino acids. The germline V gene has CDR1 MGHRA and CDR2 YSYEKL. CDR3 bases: TGCGCCAGCAGCCAGAAGCAGTACTTC. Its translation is CASSQKQYF.

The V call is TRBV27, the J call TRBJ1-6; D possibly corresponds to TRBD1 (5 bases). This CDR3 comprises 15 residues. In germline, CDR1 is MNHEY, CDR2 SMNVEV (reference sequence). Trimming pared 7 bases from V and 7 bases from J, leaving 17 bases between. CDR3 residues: CASTLAGRVNSPLHF. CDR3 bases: TGTGCCAGCACCCTAGCGGGCAGGGTAAATTCACCCCTCCACTTT.

This chain's CDR3 is CASSLVGQGNTEAFF. The CDR3 region has the DNA TGTGCCAGCAGCTTGGTGGGGCAGGGGAACACTGAAGCTTTCTTT. The chain joins TRBV5-6 to TRBJ1-1; weak D call: TRBD1 (5 bases). CDR1 SGHDT and CDR2 YYEEEE come from the germline V gene. Trimming took 0 bases from V and 1 from J, leaving 10 bases between them. CDR3 length: 15 residues.

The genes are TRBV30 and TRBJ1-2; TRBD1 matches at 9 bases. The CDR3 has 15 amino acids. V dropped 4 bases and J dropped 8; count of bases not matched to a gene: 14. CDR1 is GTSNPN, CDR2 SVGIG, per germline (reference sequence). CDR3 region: CAWTRDRASAGGYTF. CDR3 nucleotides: TGTGCCTGGACCCGGGACAGGGCATCCGCGGGGGGCTACACCTTC.

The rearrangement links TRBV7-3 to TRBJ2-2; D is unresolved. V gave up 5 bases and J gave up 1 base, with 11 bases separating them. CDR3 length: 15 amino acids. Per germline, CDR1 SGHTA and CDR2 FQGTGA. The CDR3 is CASSQHSQNTGELFF. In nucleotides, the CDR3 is TGTGCCAGCAGCCAACATTCGCAGAACACCGGGGAGCTGTTTTTT.

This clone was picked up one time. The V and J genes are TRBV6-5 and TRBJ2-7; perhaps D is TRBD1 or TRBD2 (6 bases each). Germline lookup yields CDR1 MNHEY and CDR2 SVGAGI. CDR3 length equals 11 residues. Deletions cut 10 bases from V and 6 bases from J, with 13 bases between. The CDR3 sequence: CATARGPEQYF. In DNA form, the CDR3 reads TGTGCCACCGCCCGGGGGCCCGAGCAGTACTTC.

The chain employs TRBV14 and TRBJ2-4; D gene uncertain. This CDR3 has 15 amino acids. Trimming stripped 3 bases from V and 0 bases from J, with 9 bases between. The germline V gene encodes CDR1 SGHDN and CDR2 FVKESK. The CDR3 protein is CASSHNDLAKNIQYF. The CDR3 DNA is TGTGCCAGCAGCCATAACGATCTAGCCAAAAACATTCAGTACTTC. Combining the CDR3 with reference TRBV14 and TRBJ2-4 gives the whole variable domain EAGVTQFPSHSVIEKGQTVTLRCDPISGHDNLYWYRRVMGKEIKFLLHFVKESKQDESGMPNNRFLAERTGGTYSTLKVQPAELEDSGVYFCASSHNDLAKNIQYFGAGTRLSVL.

This CDR3 is CAIGTSGWGLGTDTQYF. Here the CDR3 DNA reads TGTGCCATCGGTACTAGCGGGTGGGGTCTTGGGACAGATACGCAGTATTTT. The V call is TRBV10-3, the J call TRBJ2-3; TRBD2 aligns across 9 bases. The V segment lost 8 bases and the J segment 3 bases; nucleotides outside the gene matches: 15. This CDR3 spans 17 amino acids. Germline-derived CDR1 and CDR2 are ENHRY and SYGVKD.

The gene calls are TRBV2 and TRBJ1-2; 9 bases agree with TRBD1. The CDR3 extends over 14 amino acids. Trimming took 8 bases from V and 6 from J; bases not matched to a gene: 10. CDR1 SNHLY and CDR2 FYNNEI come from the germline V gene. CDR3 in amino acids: CASWASQGADGYTF. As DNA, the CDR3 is TGTGCCAGCTGGGCCTCACAGGGGGCAGATGGCTACACCTTC.

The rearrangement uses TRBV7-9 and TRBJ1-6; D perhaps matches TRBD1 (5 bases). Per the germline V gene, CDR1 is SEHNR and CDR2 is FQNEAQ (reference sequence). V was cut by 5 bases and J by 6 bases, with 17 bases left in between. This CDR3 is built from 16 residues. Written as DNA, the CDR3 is TGTGCCAGCAGCCCTTCCGAGGGGTCTGGTAATTCACCCCTCCACTTT. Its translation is CASSPSEGSGNSPLHF.

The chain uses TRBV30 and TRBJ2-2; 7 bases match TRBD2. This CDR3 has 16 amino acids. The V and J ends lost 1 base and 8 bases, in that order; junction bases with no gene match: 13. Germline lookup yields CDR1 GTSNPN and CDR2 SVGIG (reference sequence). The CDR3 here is CAWSALLASPLGELFF. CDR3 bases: TGTGCCTGGAGTGCCCTACTAGCGTCCCCCTTAGGGGAGCTGTTTTTT.

The CDR3 DNA reads TGTGCCAGCAGTGAATCGATCGCAGGCGTCGGCTACGAGCAGTACTTC. Protein product: CASSESIAGVGYEQYF. The chain uses TRBV2 and TRBJ2-7; D is unclear. The CDR3 runs 16 residues. Germline V lookup: CDR1 SNHLY, CDR2 FYNNEI. Trimming removed 2 bases from V and 3 bases from J, with 17 bases in between.

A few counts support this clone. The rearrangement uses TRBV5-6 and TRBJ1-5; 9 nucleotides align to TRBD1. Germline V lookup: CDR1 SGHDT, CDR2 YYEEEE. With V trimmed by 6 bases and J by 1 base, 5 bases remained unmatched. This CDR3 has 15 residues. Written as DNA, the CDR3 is TGTGCCAGCACCACCGGGACAGGGAGCAATCAGCCCCAGCATTTT. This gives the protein CASTTGTGSNQPQHF.

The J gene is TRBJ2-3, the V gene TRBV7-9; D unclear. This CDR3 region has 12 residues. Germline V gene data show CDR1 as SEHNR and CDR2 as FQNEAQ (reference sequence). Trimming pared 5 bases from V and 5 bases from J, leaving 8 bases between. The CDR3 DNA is TGTGCCAGCAGCCCCTCCAAAGATACGCAGTATTTT. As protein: CASSPSKDTQYF.

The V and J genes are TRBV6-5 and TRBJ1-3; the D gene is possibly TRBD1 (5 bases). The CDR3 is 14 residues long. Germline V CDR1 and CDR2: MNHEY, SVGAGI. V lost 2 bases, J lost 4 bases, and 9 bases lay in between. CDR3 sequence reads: CASSYPGTGNTIYF. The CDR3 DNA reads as TGTGCCAGCAGTTACCCTGGGACGGGAAACACCATATATTTT.

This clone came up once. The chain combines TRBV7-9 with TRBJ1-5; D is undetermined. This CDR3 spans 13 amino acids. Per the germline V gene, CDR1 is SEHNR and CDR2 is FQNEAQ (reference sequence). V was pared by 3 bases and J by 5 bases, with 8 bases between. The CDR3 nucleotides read TGTGCCAGCAGCTTTTCCCGGGATCAGCCCCAGCATTTT. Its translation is CASSFSRDQPQHF.

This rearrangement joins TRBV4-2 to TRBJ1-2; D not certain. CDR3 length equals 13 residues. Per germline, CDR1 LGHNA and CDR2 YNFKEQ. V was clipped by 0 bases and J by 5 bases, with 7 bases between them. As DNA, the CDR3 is TGTGCCAGCAGCCAAGATGGCCTGTATGGCTACACCTTC. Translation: CASSQDGLYGYTF.

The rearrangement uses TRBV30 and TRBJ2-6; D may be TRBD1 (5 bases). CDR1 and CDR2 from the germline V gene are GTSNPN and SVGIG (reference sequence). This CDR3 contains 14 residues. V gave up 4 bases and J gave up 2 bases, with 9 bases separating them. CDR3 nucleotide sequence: TGTGCCTGGACAGGGTCCCCTGGGGCCAACGTCCTGACTTTC. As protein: CAWTGSPGANVLTF.

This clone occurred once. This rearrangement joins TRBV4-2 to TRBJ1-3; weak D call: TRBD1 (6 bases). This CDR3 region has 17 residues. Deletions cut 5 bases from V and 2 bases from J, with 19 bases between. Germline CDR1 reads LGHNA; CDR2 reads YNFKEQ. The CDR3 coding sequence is TGTGCCAGCAGCGTTACCGCCTACAGGGCAGCTGGAAACACCATATATTTT. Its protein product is CASSVTAYRAAGNTIYF.

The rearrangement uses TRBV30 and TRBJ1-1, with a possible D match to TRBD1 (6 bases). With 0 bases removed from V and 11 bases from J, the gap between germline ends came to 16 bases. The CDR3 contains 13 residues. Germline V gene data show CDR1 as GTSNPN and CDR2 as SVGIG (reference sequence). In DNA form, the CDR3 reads TGTGCCTGGAGTGTACGGGGGGCCTCGGGGGCTTTCTTT. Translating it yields CAWSVRGASGAFF.

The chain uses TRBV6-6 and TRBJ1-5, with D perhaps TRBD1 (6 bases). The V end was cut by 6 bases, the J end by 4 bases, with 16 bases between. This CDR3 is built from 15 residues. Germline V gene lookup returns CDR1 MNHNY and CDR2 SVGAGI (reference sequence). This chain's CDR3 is CASRPTGLQNQPQHF. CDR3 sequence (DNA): TGTGCCAGCAGACCCACAGGGTTACAAAATCAGCCCCAGCATTTT.

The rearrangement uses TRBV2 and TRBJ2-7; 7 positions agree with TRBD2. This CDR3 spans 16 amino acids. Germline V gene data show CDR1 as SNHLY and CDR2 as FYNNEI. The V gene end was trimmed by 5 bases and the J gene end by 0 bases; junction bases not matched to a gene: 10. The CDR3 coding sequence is TGTGCCAGCAGTCGGTCCCTAGCGGTGAGCTCCTACGAGCAGTACTTC. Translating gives CASSRSLAVSSYEQYF. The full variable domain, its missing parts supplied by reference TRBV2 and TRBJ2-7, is EPEVTQTPSHQVTQMGQEVILRCVPISNHLYFYWYRQILGQKVEFLVSFYNNEISEKSEIFDDQFSVERPDGSNFTLKIRSTKLEDSAMYFCASSRSLAVSSYEQYFGPGTRLTVT.